This T cell receptor beta chain was found in a study of shared T cell receptors in the human thymus. This table comes from immunoSEQ multiplex PCR, and its TCRdb copy is limited to in-frame clones, with some not included. The sample yields approximately 760,000 clones, approximately 83% seen once. Per the germline V gene, CDR1 is MNHEY and CDR2 is SMNVEV (reference sequence). Trimming took 5 bases from V and 4 from J; bases not matched to a gene: 13. The CDR3 is 16 amino acids. Separately, the same data were catalogued under a study of human thymus T cells. That source reports: All donors were healthy Finnish infants who were undergoing corrective surgery to treat congenital heart defects. Thymic material originated from resections removed in the course of corrective heart surgery. Among thymic and blood repertoires, usage of V and J genes appeared biased. Related research examined unrelated individuals and reported that their thymic repertoires overlapped highly.

Material for sequencing was thymocytes. The rearrangement uses TRBV27 and TRBJ1-2; 7 bases map to TRBD1. This sequence originates from a girl less than two years old with a congenital heart defect. This chain's CDR3 is CASSIIQGRTFYGYTF. CDR3 coding DNA: TGTGCCAGCAGTATTATACAGGGGAGGACTTTCTATGGCTACACCTTC.